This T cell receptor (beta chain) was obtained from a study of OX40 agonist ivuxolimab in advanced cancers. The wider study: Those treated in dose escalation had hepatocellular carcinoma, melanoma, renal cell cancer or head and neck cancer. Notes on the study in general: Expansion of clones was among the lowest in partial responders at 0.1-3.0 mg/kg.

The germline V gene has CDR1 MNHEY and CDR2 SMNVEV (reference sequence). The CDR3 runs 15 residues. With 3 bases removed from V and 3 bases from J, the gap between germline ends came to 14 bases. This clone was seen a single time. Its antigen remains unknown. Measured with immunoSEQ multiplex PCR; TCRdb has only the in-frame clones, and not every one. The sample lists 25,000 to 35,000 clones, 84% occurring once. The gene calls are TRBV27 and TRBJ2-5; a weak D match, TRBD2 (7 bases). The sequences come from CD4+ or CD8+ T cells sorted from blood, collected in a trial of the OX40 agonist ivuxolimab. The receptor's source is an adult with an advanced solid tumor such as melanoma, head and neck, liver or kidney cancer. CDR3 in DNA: TGTGCCAGCAGTTTGCTCGGGGGGCATAAAGAGACCCAGTACTTC. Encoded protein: CASSLLGGHKETQYF.